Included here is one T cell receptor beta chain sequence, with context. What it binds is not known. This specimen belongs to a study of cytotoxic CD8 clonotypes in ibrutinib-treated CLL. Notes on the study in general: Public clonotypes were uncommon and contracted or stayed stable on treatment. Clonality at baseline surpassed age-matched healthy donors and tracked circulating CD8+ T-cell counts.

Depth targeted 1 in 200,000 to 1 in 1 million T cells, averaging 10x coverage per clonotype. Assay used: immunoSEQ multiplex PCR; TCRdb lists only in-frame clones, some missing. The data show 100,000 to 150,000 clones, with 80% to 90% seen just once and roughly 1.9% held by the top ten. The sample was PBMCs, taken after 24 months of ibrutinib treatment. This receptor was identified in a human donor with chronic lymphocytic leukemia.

The CDR3 nucleotides are TGTGCCAGCAGCCCGCCGTCAAGCTCCTACGAGCAGTACTTC. Translated, it gives CASSPPSSSYEQYF. The chain joins TRBV7-9 to TRBJ2-7, with D uncertain. This CDR3 is built from 14 residues. The V and J ends lost 5 bases and 0 bases respectively, with 11 bases between them. CDR1 is SEHNR, CDR2 FQNEAQ, per germline (reference sequence).